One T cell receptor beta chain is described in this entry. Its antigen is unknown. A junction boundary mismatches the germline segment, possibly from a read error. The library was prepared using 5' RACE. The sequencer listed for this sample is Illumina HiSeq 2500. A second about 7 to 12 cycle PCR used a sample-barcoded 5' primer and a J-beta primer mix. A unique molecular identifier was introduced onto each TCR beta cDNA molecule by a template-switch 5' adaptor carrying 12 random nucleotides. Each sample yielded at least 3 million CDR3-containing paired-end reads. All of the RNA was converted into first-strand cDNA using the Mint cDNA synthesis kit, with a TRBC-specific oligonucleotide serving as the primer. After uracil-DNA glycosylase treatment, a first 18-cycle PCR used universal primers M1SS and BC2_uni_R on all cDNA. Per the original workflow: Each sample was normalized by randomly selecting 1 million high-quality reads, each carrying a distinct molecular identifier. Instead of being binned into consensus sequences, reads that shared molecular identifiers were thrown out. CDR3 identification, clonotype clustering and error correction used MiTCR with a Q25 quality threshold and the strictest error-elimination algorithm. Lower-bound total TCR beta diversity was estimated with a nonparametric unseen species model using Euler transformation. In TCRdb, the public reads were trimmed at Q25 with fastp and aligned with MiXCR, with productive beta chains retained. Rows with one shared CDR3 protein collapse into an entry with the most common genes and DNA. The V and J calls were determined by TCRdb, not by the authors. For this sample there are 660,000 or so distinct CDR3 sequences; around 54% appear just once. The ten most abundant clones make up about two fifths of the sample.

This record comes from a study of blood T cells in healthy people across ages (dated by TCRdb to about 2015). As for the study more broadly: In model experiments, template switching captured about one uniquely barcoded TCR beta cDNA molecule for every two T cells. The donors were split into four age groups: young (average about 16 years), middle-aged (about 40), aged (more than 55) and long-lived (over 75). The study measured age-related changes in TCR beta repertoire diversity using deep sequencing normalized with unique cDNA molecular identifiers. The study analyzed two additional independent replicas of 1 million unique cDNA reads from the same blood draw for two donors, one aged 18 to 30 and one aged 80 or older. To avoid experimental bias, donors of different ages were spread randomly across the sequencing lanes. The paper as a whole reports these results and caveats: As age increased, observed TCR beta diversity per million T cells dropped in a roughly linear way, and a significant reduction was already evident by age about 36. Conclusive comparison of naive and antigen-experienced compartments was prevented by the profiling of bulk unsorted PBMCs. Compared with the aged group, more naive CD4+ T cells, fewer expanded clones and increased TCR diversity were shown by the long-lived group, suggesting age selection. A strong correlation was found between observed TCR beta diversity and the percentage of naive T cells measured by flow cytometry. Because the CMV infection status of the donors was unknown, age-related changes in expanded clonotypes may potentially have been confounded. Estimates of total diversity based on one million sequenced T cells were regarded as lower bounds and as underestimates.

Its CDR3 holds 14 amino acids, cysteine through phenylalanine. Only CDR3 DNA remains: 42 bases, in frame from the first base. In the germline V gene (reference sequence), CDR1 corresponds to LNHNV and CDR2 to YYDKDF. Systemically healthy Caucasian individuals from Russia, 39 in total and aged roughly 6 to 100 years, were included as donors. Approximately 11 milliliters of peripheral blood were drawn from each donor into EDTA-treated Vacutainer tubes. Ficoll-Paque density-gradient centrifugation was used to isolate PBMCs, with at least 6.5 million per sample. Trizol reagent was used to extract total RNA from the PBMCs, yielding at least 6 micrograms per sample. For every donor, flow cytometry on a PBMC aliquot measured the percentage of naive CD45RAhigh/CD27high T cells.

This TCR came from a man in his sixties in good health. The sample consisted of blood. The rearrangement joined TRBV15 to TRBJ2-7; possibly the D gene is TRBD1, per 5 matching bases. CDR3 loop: CASSRDFAGNEQYF. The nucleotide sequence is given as TGTGCCTCCAGCAGAGATTTTGCAGGGAACGAGCAGTACTTC.